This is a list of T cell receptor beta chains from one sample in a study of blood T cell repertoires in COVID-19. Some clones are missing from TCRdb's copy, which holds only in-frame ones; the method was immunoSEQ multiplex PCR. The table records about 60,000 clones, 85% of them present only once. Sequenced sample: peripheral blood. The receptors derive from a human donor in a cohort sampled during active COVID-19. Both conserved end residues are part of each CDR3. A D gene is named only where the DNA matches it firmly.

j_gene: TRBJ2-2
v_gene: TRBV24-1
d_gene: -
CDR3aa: CATSGGSGEAGGTGELFF

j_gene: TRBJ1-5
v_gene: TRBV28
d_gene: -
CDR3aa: CASITGGQPQHF

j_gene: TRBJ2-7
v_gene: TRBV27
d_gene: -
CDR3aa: CASARDLSSYEQYF

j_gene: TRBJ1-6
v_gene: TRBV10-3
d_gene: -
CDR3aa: CAISNRDDSPLHF

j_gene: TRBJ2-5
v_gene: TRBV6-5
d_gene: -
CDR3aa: CASRGLTGFPETQYF

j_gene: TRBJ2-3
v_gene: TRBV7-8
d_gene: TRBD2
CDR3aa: CASSPGTSGGETDTQYF

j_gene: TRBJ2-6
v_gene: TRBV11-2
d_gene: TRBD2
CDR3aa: CASSRDYQGANVLTF

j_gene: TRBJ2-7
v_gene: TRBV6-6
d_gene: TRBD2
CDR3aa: CASSWTSGGDYEQYF

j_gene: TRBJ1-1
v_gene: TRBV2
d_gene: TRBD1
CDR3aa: CASSKLTGGGSEAFF

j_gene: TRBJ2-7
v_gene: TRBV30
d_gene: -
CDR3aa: CAWNGGGTYEQYF

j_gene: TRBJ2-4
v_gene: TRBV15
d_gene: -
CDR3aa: CATSRDIRQGLDIQYF

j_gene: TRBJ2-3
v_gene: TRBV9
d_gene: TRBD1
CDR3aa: CASSPRQGVTDTQYF

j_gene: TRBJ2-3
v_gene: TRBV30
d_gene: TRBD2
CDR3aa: CAWTPGLAGGTDTQYF

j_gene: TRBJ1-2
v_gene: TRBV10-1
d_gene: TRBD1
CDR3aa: CARRGQASNYGYTF

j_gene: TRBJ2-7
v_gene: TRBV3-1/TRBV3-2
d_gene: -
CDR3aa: CASSPTGLYEQYF

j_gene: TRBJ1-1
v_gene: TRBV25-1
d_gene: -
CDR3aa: CASSVSQTTEAFF

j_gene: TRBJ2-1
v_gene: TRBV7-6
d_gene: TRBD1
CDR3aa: CASSFGQGDNEQFF

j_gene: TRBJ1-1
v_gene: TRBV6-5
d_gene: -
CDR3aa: CASSLEGNTEAFF

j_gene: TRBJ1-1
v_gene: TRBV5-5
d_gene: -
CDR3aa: CASSLGGAQSQGVAFF

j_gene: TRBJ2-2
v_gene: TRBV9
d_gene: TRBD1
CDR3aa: CASSFGTGDAGELFF

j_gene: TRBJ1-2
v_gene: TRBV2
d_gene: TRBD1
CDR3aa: CASSVEGRQGAYGYTF

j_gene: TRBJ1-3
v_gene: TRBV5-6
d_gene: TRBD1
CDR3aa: CASSLRGTGGLAGNTIYF

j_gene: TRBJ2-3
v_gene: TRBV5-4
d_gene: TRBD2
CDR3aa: CASSYPSGSTDTQYF

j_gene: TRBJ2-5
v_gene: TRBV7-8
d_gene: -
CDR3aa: CASSSGTLGETQYF

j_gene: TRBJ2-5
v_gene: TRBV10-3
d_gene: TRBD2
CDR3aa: CAIRPTSGQETQYF

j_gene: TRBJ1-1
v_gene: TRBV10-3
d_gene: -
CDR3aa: CASSPMTANEAFF

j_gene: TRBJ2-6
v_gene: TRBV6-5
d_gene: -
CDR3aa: CASSGRSGANVLTF

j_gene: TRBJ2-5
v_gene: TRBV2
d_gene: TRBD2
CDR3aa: CASRTSGSPLETQYF

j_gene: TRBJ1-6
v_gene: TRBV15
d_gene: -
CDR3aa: CATSRGRQSYNSPLHF

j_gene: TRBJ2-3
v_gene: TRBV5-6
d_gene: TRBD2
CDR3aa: CASSPRRLAGESTQYF

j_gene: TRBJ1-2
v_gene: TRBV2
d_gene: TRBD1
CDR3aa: CASDRGSGYTF

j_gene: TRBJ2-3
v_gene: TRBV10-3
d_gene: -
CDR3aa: CAINPSGSVSTDTQYF

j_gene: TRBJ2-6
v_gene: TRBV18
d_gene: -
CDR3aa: CASSPLFQGETGANVLTF

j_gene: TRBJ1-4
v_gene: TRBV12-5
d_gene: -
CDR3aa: CASGSPDTGGEKLFF

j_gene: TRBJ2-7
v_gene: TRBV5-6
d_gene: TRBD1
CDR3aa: CASTRWEGQGYEQYF

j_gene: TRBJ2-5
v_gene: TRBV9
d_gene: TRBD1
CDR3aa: CASSAGTGVQETQYF

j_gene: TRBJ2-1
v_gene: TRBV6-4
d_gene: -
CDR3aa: CASSPLASPYNEQFF

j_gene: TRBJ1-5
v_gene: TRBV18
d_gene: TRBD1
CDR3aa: CASSVSRDRGRGQPQHF

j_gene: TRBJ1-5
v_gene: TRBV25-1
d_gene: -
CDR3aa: CASSGQGLAPQHF

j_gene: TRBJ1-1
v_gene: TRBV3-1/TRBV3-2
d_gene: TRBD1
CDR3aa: CASSPSGQLKNTEAFF

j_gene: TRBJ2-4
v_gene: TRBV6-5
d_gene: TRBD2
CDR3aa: CASSYRTSGRADIQYF

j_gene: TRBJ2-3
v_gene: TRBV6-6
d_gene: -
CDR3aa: CASSRRGTDTQYF

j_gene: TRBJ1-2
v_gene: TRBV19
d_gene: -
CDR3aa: CASSIYLSNYGYTF

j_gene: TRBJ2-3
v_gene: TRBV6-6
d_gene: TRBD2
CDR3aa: CASSRKTSGRSPYLTTDTQYF

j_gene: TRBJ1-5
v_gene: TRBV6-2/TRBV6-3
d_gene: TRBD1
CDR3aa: CASSLQGGVGPQHF

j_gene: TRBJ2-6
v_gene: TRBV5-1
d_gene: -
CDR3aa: CASSLELSSGANVLTF

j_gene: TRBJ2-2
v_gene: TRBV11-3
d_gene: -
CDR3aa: CASSLGQNTGELFF

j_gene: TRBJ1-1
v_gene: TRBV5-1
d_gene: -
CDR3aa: CASSLGARNTEAFF

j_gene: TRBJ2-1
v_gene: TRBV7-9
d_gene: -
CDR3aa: CASSLVSQSGESSYNEQFF

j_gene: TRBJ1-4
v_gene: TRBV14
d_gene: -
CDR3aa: CASSQDRGGDDEKLFF

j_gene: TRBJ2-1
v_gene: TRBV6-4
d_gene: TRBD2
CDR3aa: CASSDGTSGKGNEQFF

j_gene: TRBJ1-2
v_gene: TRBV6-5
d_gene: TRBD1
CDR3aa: CARSTGRFSGYTF

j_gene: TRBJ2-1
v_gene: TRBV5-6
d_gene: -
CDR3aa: CASSLVAGSPKEQFF

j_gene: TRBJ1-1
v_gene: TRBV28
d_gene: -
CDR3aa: CASAPGAANTEAFF

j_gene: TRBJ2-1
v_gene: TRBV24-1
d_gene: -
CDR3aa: CATSDEDNEQFF

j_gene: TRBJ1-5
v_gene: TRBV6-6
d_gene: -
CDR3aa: CASSYPGGGQPQHF